Many counts were recorded for the clone carrying this TCR beta chain. Its antigen is currently unknown. The data were taken from a study of blood T cells in healthy people across ages. Across the study: Template-switching capture recovered about one barcoded beta molecule per two T cells.

CDR1 MNHEY and CDR2 SVGAGI come from the germline V gene. The CDR3 has 13 residues. V lost 5 bases and J lost 8, with 13 bases in between. Through a sample-barcoded 5' primer and a J-beta primer mix, a second PCR was run for roughly 6 to 11 cycles. Every molecule of cDNA carried a tag from a template-switch adaptor with 12 random nucleotides. TCRdb called the 5' RACE reads again in MiXCR, with one record for every CDR3 protein. The repertoire holds hundreds of thousands of distinct CDR3 sequences, with more than 40% as singletons. Notes on the study in general: Diversity estimates drawn from one million T cells were deemed underestimates.

This chain connects TRBV6-5 to TRBJ2-1, with a possible D match to TRBD2 (7 bases). Sequencing was performed on blood. This sequence was found in a woman in her sixties in good health. As DNA, the CDR3 is TGTGCCAGCAGTCAGACGGGGGGCCATGAGCAGTTCTTC. The encoded protein is CASSQTGGHEQFF.